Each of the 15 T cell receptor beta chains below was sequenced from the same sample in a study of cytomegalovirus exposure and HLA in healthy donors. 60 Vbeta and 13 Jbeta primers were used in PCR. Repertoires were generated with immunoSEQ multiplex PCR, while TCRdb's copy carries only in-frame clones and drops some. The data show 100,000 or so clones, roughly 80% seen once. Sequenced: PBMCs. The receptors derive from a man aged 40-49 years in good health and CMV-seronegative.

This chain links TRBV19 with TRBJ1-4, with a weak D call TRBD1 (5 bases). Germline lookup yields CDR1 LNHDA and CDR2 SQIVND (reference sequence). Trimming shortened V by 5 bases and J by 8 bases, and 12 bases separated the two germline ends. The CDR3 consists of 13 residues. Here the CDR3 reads CASSGQGREKLFF. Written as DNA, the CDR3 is TGTGCCAGTAGTGGGCAGGGTCGGGAAAAACTGTTTTTT.

The CDR3 region has the DNA TGCGCCAGCAGCTTCGGCGGGCAGACCTACGAGCAGTACTTC. Its translation is CASSFGGQTYEQYF. The gene calls are TRBV5-1 and TRBJ2-7, with D perhaps matching TRBD2 (5 bases). Trimming removed 2 bases from V and 2 bases from J, with 11 bases in between. The germline CDR1 and CDR2 sequences are SGHRS and YFSETQ. This CDR3 spans 14 amino acids.

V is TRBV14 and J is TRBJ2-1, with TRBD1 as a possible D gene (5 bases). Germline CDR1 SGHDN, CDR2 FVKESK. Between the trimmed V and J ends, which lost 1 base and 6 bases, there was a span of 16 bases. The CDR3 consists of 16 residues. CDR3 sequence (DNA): TGTGCCAGCAGCCAAGGGTATGGAAGGGGTAGCAATGAGCAGTTCTTC. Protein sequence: CASSQGYGRGSNEQFF.

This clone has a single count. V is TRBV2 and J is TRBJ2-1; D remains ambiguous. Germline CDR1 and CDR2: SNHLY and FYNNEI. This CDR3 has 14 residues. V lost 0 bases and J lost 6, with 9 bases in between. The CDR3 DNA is TGTGCCAGCAGTGAAGCGGTTGCCGGCAATGAGCAGTTCTTC. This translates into CASSEAVAGNEQFF.

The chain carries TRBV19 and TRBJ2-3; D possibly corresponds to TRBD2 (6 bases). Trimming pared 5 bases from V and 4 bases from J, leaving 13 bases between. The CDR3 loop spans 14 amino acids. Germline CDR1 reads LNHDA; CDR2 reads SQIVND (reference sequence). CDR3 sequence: CASSYGGVADTQYF. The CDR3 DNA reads TGTGCCAGTAGTTACGGGGGTGTAGCAGATACGCAGTATTTT.

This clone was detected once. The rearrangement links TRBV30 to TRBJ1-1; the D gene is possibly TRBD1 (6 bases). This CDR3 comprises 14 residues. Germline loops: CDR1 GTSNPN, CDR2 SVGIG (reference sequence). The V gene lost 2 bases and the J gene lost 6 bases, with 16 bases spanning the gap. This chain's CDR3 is CAWSHGTGYAEAFF. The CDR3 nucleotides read TGTGCCTGGAGTCACGGAACAGGGTATGCTGAAGCTTTCTTT. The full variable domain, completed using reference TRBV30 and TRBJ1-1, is SQTIHQWPATLVQPVGSPLSLECTVEGTSNPNLYWYRQAAGRGLQLLFYSVGIGQISSEVPQNLSASRPQDRQFILSSKKLLLSDSGFYLCAWSHGTGYAEAFFGQGTRLTVV.

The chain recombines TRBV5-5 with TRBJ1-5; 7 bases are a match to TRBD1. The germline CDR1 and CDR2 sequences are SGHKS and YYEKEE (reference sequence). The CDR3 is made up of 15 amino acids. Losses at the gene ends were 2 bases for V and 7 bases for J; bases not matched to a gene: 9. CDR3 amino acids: CASSFNRGEGQPQHF. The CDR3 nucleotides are TGTGCCAGCAGCTTTAACAGGGGTGAGGGACAGCCCCAGCATTTT.

CDR3 loop: CASSWLGGRMNTEAFF. The DNA of the CDR3 is TGCGCCAGCAGCTGGCTCGGGGGGCGGATGAACACTGAAGCTTTCTTT. The chain joins TRBV5-1 to TRBJ1-1; D possibly corresponds to TRBD1 (6 bases). Trimming cost V 3 bases and J 0 bases, with 15 bases left between them. The germline gives CDR1 SGHRS, CDR2 YFSETQ. The CDR3 contains 16 residues.

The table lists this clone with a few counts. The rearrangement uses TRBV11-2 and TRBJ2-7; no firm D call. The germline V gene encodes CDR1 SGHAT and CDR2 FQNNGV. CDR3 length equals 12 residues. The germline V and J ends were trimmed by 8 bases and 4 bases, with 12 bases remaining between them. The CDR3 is CASRSLLYEQYF. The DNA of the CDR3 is TGTGCCAGCCGGAGCTTGTTATACGAGCAGTACTTC.

The CDR3 is CASSLTGMHGEQFF. CDR3 nucleotide sequence: TGTGCCAGCAGCTTAACAGGGATGCATGGTGAGCAGTTCTTC. The chain couples TRBV7-8 to TRBJ2-1; possible D gene TRBD1, 6 bases. This CDR3 is built from 14 residues. Germline CDR1 reads SGHVS; CDR2 reads FQNEAQ. V lost 2 bases, J lost 9 bases, and 14 bases lay in between.

The CDR3 is CATSRTGDAGENTEAFF. The DNA of the CDR3 is TGTGCCACCAGCAGGACTGGGGATGCAGGGGAGAACACTGAAGCTTTCTTT. V usage is TRBV15 and J usage is TRBJ1-1; possible D gene TRBD1, 6 bases. The CDR3 loop spans 17 amino acids. Trimming took 3 bases from V and 1 from J, leaving 18 bases between them. Germline V gene lookup returns CDR1 LNHNV and CDR2 YYDKDF (reference sequence).

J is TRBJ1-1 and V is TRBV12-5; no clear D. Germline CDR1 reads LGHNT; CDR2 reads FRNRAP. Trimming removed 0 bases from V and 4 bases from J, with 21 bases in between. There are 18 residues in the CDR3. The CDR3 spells CASGLVIFGTVTGTEAFF. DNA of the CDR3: TGTGCTAGTGGTTTGGTAATTTTCGGAACGGTGACGGGCACTGAAGCTTTCTTT.

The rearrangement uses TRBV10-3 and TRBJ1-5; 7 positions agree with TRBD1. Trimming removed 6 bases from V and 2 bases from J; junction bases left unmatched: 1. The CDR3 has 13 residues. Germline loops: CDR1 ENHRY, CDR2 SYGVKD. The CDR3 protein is CAIRTGGNQPQHF. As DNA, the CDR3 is TGTGCCATCAGAACAGGGGGCAATCAGCCCCAGCATTTT.

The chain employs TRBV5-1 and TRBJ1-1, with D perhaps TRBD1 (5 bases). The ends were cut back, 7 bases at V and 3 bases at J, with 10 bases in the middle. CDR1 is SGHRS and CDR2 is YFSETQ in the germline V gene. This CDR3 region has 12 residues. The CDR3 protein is CASSGSYTEAFF. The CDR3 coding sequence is TGCGCCAGCTCAGGGTCCTACACTGAAGCTTTCTTT.

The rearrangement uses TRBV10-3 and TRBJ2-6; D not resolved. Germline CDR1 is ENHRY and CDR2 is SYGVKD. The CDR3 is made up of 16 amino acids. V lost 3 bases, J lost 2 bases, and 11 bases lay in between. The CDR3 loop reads CAISDPRFAGANVLTF. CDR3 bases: TGTGCCATCAGTGACCCCCGGTTCGCTGGGGCCAACGTCCTGACTTTC.